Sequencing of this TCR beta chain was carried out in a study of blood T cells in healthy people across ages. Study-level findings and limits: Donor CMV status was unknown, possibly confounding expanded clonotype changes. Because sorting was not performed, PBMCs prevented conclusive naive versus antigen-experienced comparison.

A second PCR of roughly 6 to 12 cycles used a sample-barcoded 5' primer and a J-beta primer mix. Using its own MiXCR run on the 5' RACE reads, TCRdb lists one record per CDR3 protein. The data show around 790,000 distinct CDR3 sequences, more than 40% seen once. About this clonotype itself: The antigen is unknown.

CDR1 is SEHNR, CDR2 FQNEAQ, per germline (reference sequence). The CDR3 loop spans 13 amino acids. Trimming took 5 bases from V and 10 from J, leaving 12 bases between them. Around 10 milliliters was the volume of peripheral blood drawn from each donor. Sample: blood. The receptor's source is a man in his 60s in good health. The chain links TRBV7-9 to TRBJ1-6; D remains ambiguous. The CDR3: CASSVFSGSPLHF. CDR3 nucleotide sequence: TGTGCCAGCAGCGTATTTTCCGGGTCACCCCTCCACTTT.